The 25 T cell receptor beta chains listed next were all sequenced from one sample in a study of regulatory and conventional T cells in RAG deficiency. Genomic DNA came from blood regulatory T cells gated CD4+ CD25-high CD127-low. Clones were read by immunoSEQ multiplex PCR, and TCRdb kept only the in-frame ones, dropping some. The sample carries tens of thousands of clones, about nine tenths recorded once. A further study also used this sample, focusing on regulatory T cells. That source adds: Primers: 52 TRBV forward and 13 TRBJ reverse.

The sequenced material came from Tregs sorted from blood. These receptors were taken from a human donor in good health.

The chain links TRBV30 to TRBJ1-5; possibly TRBD1 for D (6 bases). The CDR3 has 16 amino acids. Germline CDR1 is GTSNPN and CDR2 is SVGIG (reference sequence). The ends were cut back, 1 base at V and 4 bases at J, with 17 bases in the middle. In DNA form, the CDR3 reads TGTGCCTGGAGTGCCCCCAGCGACAGGAGGAATCAGCCCCAGCATTTT. Amino acids: CAWSAPSDRRNQPQHF.

The chain recombines TRBV27 with TRBJ2-3; D possibly corresponds to TRBD2 (5 bases). Germline CDR1 reads MNHEY; CDR2 reads SMNVEV (reference sequence). V dropped 3 bases and J dropped 8 bases, with 12 bases sitting between them. There are 13 residues in the CDR3. Here the CDR3 reads CASSFLTRSTQYF. The DNA of the CDR3 is TGTGCCAGCAGTTTCCTTACTAGAAGTACGCAGTATTTT.

The chain joins TRBV18 to TRBJ1-6; 8 nucleotides match TRBD1. The length of the CDR3 is 16 residues. Per the germline V gene, CDR1 is KGHSH and CDR2 is LQKENI. V gave up 6 bases and J gave up 5 bases; unmatched junction bases: 9. The CDR3 protein is CASSRGQGYDNSPLHF. The CDR3, as DNA: TGTGCCAGCTCTCGAGGACAGGGCTACGATAATTCACCCCTCCACTTT.

This clone occurred once. The CDR3 here is CAWSPPGQYYEQYF. Here the CDR3 DNA reads TGTGCCTGGAGTCCACCGGGACAGTACTACGAGCAGTACTTC. The chain carries TRBV30 and TRBJ2-7; 7 bases agree with TRBD1. This CDR3 is built from 14 residues. The germline V gene has CDR1 GTSNPN and CDR2 SVGIG (reference sequence). Unmatched junction bases numbered 7, after V lost 2 bases and J lost 3 bases.

The rearrangement joins TRBV6-6 to TRBJ1-4; D unresolved. Germline V gene lookup returns CDR1 MNHNY and CDR2 SVGAGI (reference sequence). With 6 bases removed from V and 5 bases from J, the gap between germline ends came to 16 bases. The CDR3 runs to 15 residues. CDR3: CASSSSQVFNEKLFF. Written as DNA, the CDR3 is TGTGCCAGCAGCTCTTCACAAGTTTTCAATGAAAAACTGTTTTTT.

The chain joins TRBV28 to TRBJ1-1; a possible D gene is TRBD1 (5 bases). The CDR3 covers 15 residues. Germline V gives CDR1 MDHEN, CDR2 SYDVKM. The germline V and J ends were trimmed by 7 bases and 1 base, with 16 bases remaining between them. The CDR3 region has the DNA TGTGCCAGCAATTCCGAATGGGGCCCGAACACTGAAGCTTTCTTT. This codes for CASNSEWGPNTEAFF.

V is TRBV5-1 and J is TRBJ1-2; tentative D call: TRBD1 (5 bases). Germline V gene data show CDR1 as SGHRS and CDR2 as YFSETQ. The CDR3 has 17 amino acids. The ends were cut back, 3 bases at V and 1 base at J, with 19 bases in the middle. The CDR3 spells CASSWGSGRLLNYGYTF. The CDR3 DNA follows: TGCGCCAGCAGCTGGGGGTCGGGCAGGCTTCTTAACTATGGCTACACCTTC.

This clone is a singleton in its sample. This rearrangement joins TRBV11-2 to TRBJ2-7; D uncertain. From germline, CDR1 is SGHAT and CDR2 FQNNGV. CDR3 size: 14 residues. The V end was cut by 4 bases, the J end by 5 bases, with 15 bases between. The CDR3 DNA sequence: TGTGCCAGCAGCTCCCAGCAGGTTACCCACGAGCAGTACTTC. Its translation: CASSSQQVTHEQYF.

The chain carries TRBV9 and TRBJ2-7; TRBD1 matches 7 bases. Looked up from germline, CDR1 is SGDLS and CDR2 is YYNGEE. Trimming at V came to 0 bases and at J to 1 base, leaving 4 bases not matched to a gene. The CDR3 consists of 15 residues. The CDR3 DNA sequence: TGTGCCAGCAGCGTAGGGCCGGGACAGTCCTACGAGCAGTACTTC. Its protein product is CASSVGPGQSYEQYF. The variable domain in full, completed from reference TRBV9 and TRBJ2-7, reads DSGVTQTPKHLITATGQRVTLRCSPRSGDLSVYWYQQSLDQGLQFLIQYYNGEERAKGNILERFSAQQFPDLHSELNLSSLELGDSALYFCASSVGPGQSYEQYFGPGTRLTVT.

The chain couples TRBV5-1 to TRBJ2-3, with 8 bases identical to TRBD1. V trimming: 4 bases; J trimming: 0 bases; junction bases outside the gene matches: 4. CDR1 is SGHRS, CDR2 YFSETQ, per germline. CDR3 size: 15 residues. This chain's CDR3 is CASSRTGLSTDTQYF. The CDR3 DNA reads as TGCGCCAGCAGCCGGACAGGGCTTAGCACAGATACGCAGTATTTT. The variable domain in full, completed from reference TRBV5-1 and TRBJ2-3, reads KAGVTQTPRYLIKTRGQQVTLSCSPISGHRSVSWYQQTPGQGLQFLFEYFSETQRNKGNFPGRFSGRQFSNSRSEMNVSTLELGDSALYLCASSRTGLSTDTQYFGPGTRLTVL.

The rearrangement joins TRBV7-2 to TRBJ2-7; D unclear. V was trimmed by 5 bases and J by 5 bases, leaving 13 bases between them. Germline lookup yields CDR1 SGHTA and CDR2 FQGNSA. The CDR3 contains 13 residues. The CDR3 reads CASSRANTHEQYF. In nucleotides, the CDR3 is TGTGCCAGCAGCCGCGCTAACACCCACGAGCAGTACTTC.

J is TRBJ2-7 and V is TRBV2; no definite D call. CDR3 size: 12 residues. V lost 5 bases, J lost 3 bases, and 8 bases lay in between. CDR1 and CDR2 from the germline V gene are SNHLY and FYNNEI. In nucleotides, the CDR3 is TGTGCCAGCAGTAGCGATCGCTACGAGCAGTACTTC. This translates into CASSSDRYEQYF.

The rearrangement uses TRBV5-6 and TRBJ1-1; 9 nucleotides match TRBD1. The germline gives CDR1 SGHDT, CDR2 YYEEEE. V lost 4 bases to trimming and J lost 4 bases; unmatched junction nucleotides: 5. The CDR3 totals 14 residues. The CDR3 sequence: CASSRPTGGTEAFF. The CDR3 nucleotides read TGTGCCAGCAGCAGGCCGACAGGGGGCACTGAAGCTTTCTTT.

The chain combines TRBV2 with TRBJ2-7, with D tentatively TRBD2 (6 bases). Trimming left V 8 bases short and J 2 bases short, with 16 bases between. This CDR3 region has 14 residues. The germline V gene encodes CDR1 SNHLY and CDR2 FYNNEI. CDR3 nucleotide sequence: TGTGCCAGCTCCTTCCACGGGGGAGCCTACGAGCAGTACTTC. The encoded protein is CASSFHGGAYEQYF.

This sequence joins TRBV10-3 and TRBJ1-5; D perhaps matches TRBD1 (5 bases). Trimming cost V 0 bases and J 6 bases, with 9 bases left between them. Germline-derived CDR1 and CDR2 are ENHRY and SYGVKD. The CDR3 loop spans 14 amino acids. Here the CDR3 reads CAISESTRGQPQHF. The CDR3 region has the DNA TGTGCCATCAGTGAGTCGACAAGGGGTCAGCCCCAGCATTTT.

In its sample, this clone was seen once. The chain combines TRBV11-3 with TRBJ2-2; D could derive from TRBD1 or TRBD2 (5 bases each). In germline, CDR1 is SGHNT, CDR2 YENEEA. V shed 5 bases and J shed 1 base, with 17 bases lying between them. The CDR3 contains 17 residues. The CDR3, as DNA: TGTGCCAGCAGCCTCGACAGAGGGCCCCAGAACACCGGGGAGCTGTTTTTT. Translating gives CASSLDRGPQNTGELFF.

The V call is TRBV29-1, the J call TRBJ1-1; D is unclear. This CDR3 region has 13 residues. Germline CDR1 SQVTM, CDR2 ANQGSEA. V was trimmed by 3 bases and J by 1 base, leaving 9 bases between them. Here the CDR3 DNA reads TGCAGCGTTGATGGGCAGCCGAACACTGAAGCTTTCTTT. It is translated as CSVDGQPNTEAFF.

The chain couples TRBV19 to TRBJ2-1; 9 bases are a match to TRBD1. The CDR3 loop spans 13 amino acids. Trimming cost V 1 base and J 16 bases; bases outside gene matches: 8. Per the germline V gene, CDR1 is LNHDA and CDR2 is SQIVND (reference sequence). CDR3 amino acids: CASSIVQGARVFF. The DNA of the CDR3 is TGTGCCAGTAGTATAGTACAGGGGGCGAGAGTTTTCTTC.

The rearrangement joins TRBV11-2 to TRBJ2-7; 8 positions match TRBD2. Germline values: CDR1 SGHAT, CDR2 FQNNGV. The V gene end was trimmed by 0 bases and the J gene end by 7 bases; junction bases not matched to a gene: 8. CDR3 size: 15 residues. The CDR3 loop reads CASSLDPAGVVEQYF. CDR3 DNA sequence: TGTGCCAGCAGCTTAGACCCAGCGGGGGTAGTAGAGCAGTACTTC.

This clone was detected only once. The V call is TRBV10-3, the J call TRBJ2-1; D possibly matches TRBD1 or TRBD2 (5 bases each). The CDR3 covers 16 residues. From germline, CDR1 is ENHRY and CDR2 SYGVKD. The V gene lost 0 bases and the J gene lost 4 bases, with 13 bases spanning the gap. The CDR3, as DNA: TGTGCCATCAGTGAGTCGACGGGGACCCGTTACAATGAGCAGTTCTTC. Translation gives CAISESTGTRYNEQFF.

The V call is TRBV10-3, the J call TRBJ1-1; TRBD1 agrees at 8 bases. J was trimmed by 0 bases and V by 4 bases; bases with no gene match: 13. The CDR3 loop spans 18 amino acids. Germline CDR1 ENHRY, CDR2 SYGVKD. The CDR3 DNA follows: TGTGCCATCAGTGTTCGGCCAGGGGGGACAGGCATGAACACTGAAGCTTTCTTT. This translates into CAISVRPGGTGMNTEAFF.

The V and J genes are TRBV10-3 and TRBJ1-2, with D possibly matching TRBD1 (5 bases). V was pared by 0 bases and J by 5 bases, with 13 bases between. Germline V gene data show CDR1 as ENHRY and CDR2 as SYGVKD. CDR3 length equals 15 residues. CDR3: CAISESQGTRYGYTF. The DNA for the CDR3 is TGTGCCATCAGTGAGTCGCAGGGAACGAGGTATGGCTACACCTTC.

The chain links TRBV10-3 to TRBJ1-1; TRBD1 matches at 8 bases. This CDR3 is built from 13 residues. Germline CDR1 reads ENHRY; CDR2 reads SYGVKD. Trimming removed 7 bases from V and 3 bases from J; junction bases left unmatched: 4. DNA of the CDR3: TGTGCCATCAACGGACAGGGAGACACTGAAGCTTTCTTT. This sequence encodes CAINGQGDTEAFF.

In DNA, the CDR3 is TGTGCCAGTAGTATAGTACGGGGGCTAGGCACAGATACGCAGTATTTT. The encoded protein is CASSIVRGLGTDTQYF. This sequence joins TRBV19 and TRBJ2-3; D might be TRBD1 or TRBD2, each matching 6 bases. Germline V gene data show CDR1 as LNHDA and CDR2 as SQIVND (reference sequence). Trimming removed 1 base at V and 1 base at J, with 12 bases between. This CDR3 has 16 residues.

This clone was seen only a few times. The rearrangement joins TRBV5-4 to TRBJ1-1; 7 nucleotides agree with TRBD1. The CDR3 loop spans 17 amino acids. Germline CDR1 and CDR2: SGHNT and YYREEE (reference sequence). The ends lost 4 bases at V and 0 bases at J; junction bases unmatched: 12. The CDR3 coding sequence is TGTGCCAGCAGCCTGAACAGGGGAAGAGGGTTGAACACTGAAGCTTTCTTT. This sequence encodes CASSLNRGRGLNTEAFF.